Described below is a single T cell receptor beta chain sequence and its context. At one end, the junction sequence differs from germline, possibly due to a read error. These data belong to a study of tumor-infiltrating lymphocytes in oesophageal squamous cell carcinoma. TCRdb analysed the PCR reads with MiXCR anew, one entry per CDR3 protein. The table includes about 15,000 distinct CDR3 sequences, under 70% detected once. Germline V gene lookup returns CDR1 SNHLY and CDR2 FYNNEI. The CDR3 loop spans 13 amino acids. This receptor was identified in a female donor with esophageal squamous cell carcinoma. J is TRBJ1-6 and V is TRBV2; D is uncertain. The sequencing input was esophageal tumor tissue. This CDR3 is CASSEAGGKEQFF. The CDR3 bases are TGTGCCAGCAGTGAAGCGGGCGGGAAGGAGCAGTTCTTT.